This T cell receptor beta chain was retrieved from a study of T-cell reconstitution after alpha-beta-depleted transplantation in children. At least ten counts were recorded for this clonotype. J was trimmed by 9 bases and V by 4 bases; bases with no gene match: 9. CDR3 length: 15 residues. For TCRbeta, the library was prepared with unique molecular identifiers. MiXCR, applied by TCRdb to the PCR reads, yields one record per CDR3 protein. Of about 190,000 distinct CDR3 sequences in the sample, 6% to 7% are singletons; the top ten hold around 3%. The sequence was obtained from a human donor who donated a stem cell graft to a child with Wiskott-Aldrich syndrome. The chain links TRBV12-3 or TRBV12-4 to TRBJ1-6; TRBD1 agrees at 7 bases. This specimen was PBMCs from the stem cell graft donor, taken from the stem cell graft. The CDR3 region is CASSSWTGEGSPLHF. The CDR3 DNA reads TGTGCCAGCAGTTCGTGGACAGGCGAGGGTTCACCCCTCCACTTT.